Below are 28 T cell receptor beta chains sequenced from a single sample in a study of T cell repertoires in cytomegalovirus infection. TCRdb re-called the reads with MiXCR, one entry per CDR3 protein. Altogether about 740,000 distinct CDR3 sequences are present, 35% being singletons, with the ten largest covering 2.5% to 3%. Material: PBMCs. These receptors all stem from a human donor in good health (CMV status not recorded). Some clones in this sample may be carry-over from other donors' samples.

The chain couples TRBV4-1 to TRBJ2-2; 7 nucleotides agree with TRBD2. The CDR3 loop spans 16 amino acids. Germline-derived CDR1 and CDR2 are MGHRA and YSYEKL. V lost 6 bases to trimming and J lost 7 bases; unmatched junction nucleotides: 14. This chain's CDR3 is CASSLSGASGIGELFF. CDR3 coding DNA: TGCGCCAGCAGTCTCAGCGGGGCCTCGGGCATCGGGGAGCTGTTTTTT.

Of note for this clonotype: Since no conserved phenylalanine or tryptophan closes the CDR3, a read error is the likely cause. This chain connects TRBV19 to TRBJ2-1; D is unresolved. Germline V lookup: CDR1 LNHDA, CDR2 SQIVND (reference sequence). V lost 1 base and J 10 bases, leaving 17 bases between the germline ends. This CDR3 contains 15 residues. For the CDR3, the DNA is TGTGCCAGTAGTATAGGGAGTGGTAGAGTATCGGAGCAGTTCTTA. Its protein is CASSIGSGRVSEQFL.

This chain links TRBV5-6 with TRBJ1-1, with D maybe TRBD1 (5 bases). Per the germline V gene, CDR1 is SGHDT and CDR2 is YYEEEE. There are 14 residues in the CDR3. The V end lost 0 bases, the J end lost 5 bases, and 11 bases lay between the germline ends. The CDR3: CASSLGAGWTEAFF. The CDR3 DNA follows: TGTGCCAGCAGCTTGGGGGCAGGGTGGACTGAAGCTTTCTTT.

The CDR3 DNA reads TGTGCCAGCAACCGCCAGGGGTATCGCGAGCAGTACTTC. Translation: CASNRQGYREQYF. The chain links TRBV12-3 or TRBV12-4 to TRBJ2-7; D perhaps matches TRBD1 (6 bases). Trimming took off 7 bases at V and 6 bases at J, with 16 bases between the two ends. The CDR3 has 13 amino acids.

This clonotype occurred a few times. This CDR3 reads CASSLRGLAGSDEQYF. CDR3 DNA: TGTGCCAGCAGCTTACGGGGACTAGCGGGGAGCGACGAGCAGTACTTC. This chain uses TRBV7-6 with TRBJ2-7; 13 positions agree with TRBD2. The V segment lost 2 bases and the J segment 5 bases; nucleotides outside the gene matches: 6. The CDR3 runs 16 residues. Germline-derived CDR1 and CDR2 are SGHVS and FNYEAQ.

The CDR3, as DNA: TGTGCCAGCAGGGCCCCGGTGGATGGGGATTCACCCCTCCACTTT. Protein sequence: CASRAPVDGDSPLHF. This sequence joins TRBV12-3 or TRBV12-4 and TRBJ1-6; D is uncertain. The CDR3 consists of 15 residues. The V end was cut by 6 bases, the J end by 8 bases, with 17 bases between.

The chain combines TRBV6-2 or TRBV6-3 with TRBJ2-1, with 9 bases matching TRBD2. The CDR3 runs to 17 residues. J gave up 2 bases and V 6 bases, and 11 bases lay outside the gene matches. Germline V CDR1 and CDR2: MNHEY, SVGEGT. The CDR3 DNA reads as TGTGCCAGCAGCGTAGCTAGCGGGGCGCTTGCCTACAATGAGCAGTTCTTC. Amino acid sequence: CASSVASGALAYNEQFF.

This clonotype was recorded a few times. V gene TRBV4-2 combines with J gene TRBJ2-1; 7 positions agree with TRBD2. V was pared by 0 bases and J by 0 bases, with 8 bases of the junction left unmatched. CDR1 is LGHNA and CDR2 is YNFKEQ in the germline V gene. The CDR3 length is 18 residues. CDR3 coding DNA: TGTGCCAGCAGCCAAGATCGTAACGGGAGGAGCTCCTACAATGAGCAGTTCTTC. Translation: CASSQDRNGRSSYNEQFF.

The rearrangement links TRBV28 to TRBJ2-7; 9 bases are a match to TRBD2. Germline CDR1 and CDR2: MDHEN and SYDVKM. V shed 7 bases and J 2 bases; nucleotides not matched to a gene: 9. The CDR3 runs 15 residues. The CDR3 DNA reads TGTGCCAGCACCAGGACTAGCGTGAGAACCTACGAGCAGTACTTC. It translates to CASTRTSVRTYEQYF.

This clonotype was seen only a few times. V is TRBV4-1 and J is TRBJ1-5, with 10 bases fitting TRBD1. The germline V gene encodes CDR1 MGHRA and CDR2 YSYEKL. This CDR3 spans 16 amino acids. With 4 bases clipped from V and 6 bases from J, the junction kept 9 bases outside the gene matches. Here the CDR3 DNA reads TGCGCCAGCAGCCCCGCGGGACAGGGGAGAAGTCAGCCCCAGCATTTT. This codes for CASSPAGQGRSQPQHF.

For this clonotype: The junction and the germline gene differ at one end; a read error may be behind it. The genes are TRBV7-6 and TRBJ1-4; a possible D gene is TRBD1 (6 bases). The CDR3 contains 14 residues. Germline CDR1 is SGHVS and CDR2 is FNYEAQ. CDR3 DNA: TGTGCCATCAGCCCCGACAGGCTAAACGAAAAACTGTTTTTT. This codes for CAISPDRLNEKLFF.

The chain couples TRBV6-1 to TRBJ2-1; 14 bases are a match to TRBD2. CDR3 size: 17 residues. CDR1 and CDR2 from the germline V gene are MNHNS and SASEGT. Unmatched junction bases numbered 7, after V lost 1 base and J lost 8 bases. CDR3 region: CASSEVRLAGGMDEQFF. The DNA of the CDR3 is TGTGCCAGCAGTGAAGTGAGACTAGCGGGAGGGATGGATGAGCAGTTCTTC.

The CDR3 DNA follows: TGCGCCAGCAGCCCTGGACAGGGGCTTGGCTACGAGCAGTACTTC. This codes for CASSPGQGLGYEQYF. The chain links TRBV4-1 to TRBJ2-7; TRBD1 aligns across 9 bases. Germline-derived CDR1 and CDR2 are MGHRA and YSYEKL. The length of the CDR3 is 15 residues. The trim removed 4 bases at V and 3 bases at J, leaving 7 bases unmatched.

This clonotype was seen a handful of times. The gene calls are TRBV28 and TRBJ2-1, with 8 bases lining up with TRBD1. With V trimmed by 4 bases and J by 7 bases, 12 bases remained unmatched. The CDR3 is 16 residues long. Germline CDR1 MDHEN, CDR2 SYDVKM. Here the CDR3 DNA reads TGTGCCAGCAGTTCGCCGACAGGGGAGTTGAGGAATGAGCAGTTCTTC. Protein sequence: CASSSPTGELRNEQFF.

The V and J genes are TRBV19 and TRBJ2-4; the D gene is possibly TRBD2 (6 bases). Trimming shortened V by 5 bases and J by 0 bases, and 11 bases separated the two germline ends. Germline loops: CDR1 LNHDA, CDR2 SQIVND (reference sequence). The CDR3 length is 15 residues. DNA for the CDR3: TGTGCCAGTAGTGGCGAGGGACTAGCCAAAAACATTCAGTACTTC. It codes for CASSGEGLAKNIQYF.

The chain combines TRBV20-1 with TRBJ2-1, with a weak D call TRBD1 (6 bases). The CDR3 runs to 15 residues. Looked up from germline, CDR1 is DFQATT and CDR2 is SNEGSKA (reference sequence). V lost 3 bases and J 8 bases, leaving 20 bases between the germline ends. The DNA of the CDR3 is TGCAGTGCTAGGATAAGGGGGACCCGGACGGATGAGCAGTTCTTC. Amino acids: CSARIRGTRTDEQFF.

This rearrangement joins TRBV28 to TRBJ2-7; D unresolved. Per germline, CDR1 MDHEN and CDR2 SYDVKM. The CDR3 runs 14 residues. V lost 7 bases to trimming and J lost 0 bases, with 13 bases between them. The CDR3 coding sequence is TGTGCCAGCAACTTAAGGTACTCCTCCTACGAGCAGTACTTC. It codes for CASNLRYSSYEQYF.

The table lists this clonotype with a few counts. The chain links TRBV7-6 to TRBJ2-7; D might be TRBD1 or TRBD2, each matching 6 bases. Per the germline V gene, CDR1 is SGHVS and CDR2 is FNYEAQ. The germline V and J ends were trimmed by 1 base and 0 bases, with 10 bases remaining between them. CDR3 length: 15 amino acids. The CDR3 spells CASSLGGAISYEQYF. CDR3 DNA sequence: TGTGCCAGCAGCTTAGGGGGGGCTATCTCCTACGAGCAGTACTTC.

This clonotype was counted a few times. The chain employs TRBV23-1 and TRBJ2-7; D remains ambiguous. TRBV23-1 is given ORF status, its function remaining uncertain. V lost 8 bases and J lost 0, with 20 bases in between. The CDR3 extends over 16 amino acids. CDR3 region: CASGPGSPWSSYEQYF. CDR3 DNA sequence: TGCGCCAGCGGCCCCGGTAGCCCTTGGAGCTCCTACGAGCAGTACTTC.

J is TRBJ1-4 and V is TRBV6-1, with 8 nucleotides matching TRBD1. The CDR3 covers 14 residues. The germline V gene has CDR1 MNHNS and CDR2 SASEGT. The J segment lost 7 bases and the V segment lost 7 bases, leaving 8 bases of the junction unmatched. CDR3 bases: TGTGCCAGCATCAAGAACAGGGGGAGTGAAAAACTGTTTTTT. Amino acid sequence: CASIKNRGSEKLFF.

In its sample, this clonotype was seen a few times. The chain links TRBV10-3 to TRBJ1-1; D perhaps matches TRBD1 (6 bases). The CDR3 is 14 residues long. V lost 6 bases, J lost 1 base, and 12 bases lay in between. Germline V CDR1 and CDR2: ENHRY, SYGVKD. The CDR3 nucleotides are TGTGCCATCAGGGGTCAGGGGAGGAACACTGAAGCTTTCTTT. As protein: CAIRGQGRNTEAFF.

This clonotype was counted a few times. This chain connects TRBV6-1 to TRBJ2-5; 11 nucleotides match TRBD1. The germline V gene has CDR1 MNHNS and CDR2 SASEGT. The CDR3 runs to 15 residues. The J segment lost 7 bases and the V segment lost 5 bases, leaving 9 bases of the junction unmatched. The CDR3 sequence: CASSSWTGGAGTQYF. Written as DNA, the CDR3 is TGTGCCAGCAGTTCCTGGACAGGGGGCGCAGGGACCCAGTACTTC.

This clonotype was observed a few times. The chain has TRBV25-1 and TRBJ1-4, with D unresolved. The CDR3 loop spans 16 amino acids. CDR1 is MGHDK, CDR2 SYGVNS, per germline. V gave up 2 bases and J gave up 4 bases, with 14 bases separating them. This CDR3 reads CASSESDRRLNEKLFF. In nucleotides, the CDR3 is TGTGCCAGCAGTGAAAGTGACCGCAGACTTAATGAAAAACTGTTTTTT.

This clonotype was seen many times. This rearrangement joins TRBV7-2 to TRBJ2-3; no clear D. The CDR3 covers 16 residues. Germline CDR1 is SGHTA and CDR2 is FQGNSA. Trimming removed 2 bases at V and 0 bases at J, with 12 bases between. The CDR3 bases are TGTGCCAGCAGCTTAAGTAACCTGCATAGCACAGATACGCAGTATTTT. Protein product: CASSLSNLHSTDTQYF.

This clonotype was seen more than once but under ten times. This chain links TRBV5-1 with TRBJ2-7, with unresolved D. Trimming took off 4 bases at V and 2 bases at J, with 13 bases between the two ends. Germline values: CDR1 SGHRS, CDR2 YFSETQ. The CDR3 totals 14 residues. The CDR3, as DNA: TGCGCCAGCAGCCCTTTGGGTCGAGCCTACGAGCAGTACTTC. Amino acids: CASSPLGRAYEQYF. Together with reference TRBV5-1 and TRBJ2-7, the CDR3 gives the full variable domain: KAGVTQTPRYLIKTRGQQVTLSCSPISGHRSVSWYQQTPGQGLQFLFEYFSETQRNKGNFPGRFSGRQFSNSRSEMNVSTLELGDSALYLCASSPLGRAYEQYFGPGTRLTVT.

In its sample, this clonotype was seen a few times. The chain combines TRBV6-1 with TRBJ1-1; a weak D match, TRBD1 (5 bases). CDR1 is MNHNS and CDR2 is SASEGT in the germline V gene. The CDR3 sequence is 14 residues long. Trimming cost V 4 bases and J 6 bases, with 15 bases left between them. CDR3 in amino acids: CASSARQSGPEAFF. Here the CDR3 DNA reads TGTGCCAGCAGTGCCAGACAGTCGGGCCCTGAAGCTTTCTTT.

Comments on this clonotype: An end of the junction does not agree with germline; a read error may underlie this. J is TRBJ2-3 and V is TRBV28, with 8 positions matching TRBD2. The CDR3 totals 16 residues. Germline CDR1 and CDR2: MDHEN and SYDVKM. Here the CDR3 reads CATSLVTGGATDTQYF. The CDR3, as DNA: TGTGCCACCAGTTTAGTTACGGGAGGGGCTACAGATACGCAGTATTTT.

The J gene is TRBJ1-1, the V gene TRBV19; D is perhaps TRBD1 (5 bases). V was pared by 6 bases and J by 2 bases, with 13 bases between. The CDR3 consists of 14 residues. Per germline, CDR1 LNHDA and CDR2 SQIVND (reference sequence). CDR3 in DNA: TGTGCCAGTAGGGGGGACTATATCAACACTGAAGCTTTCTTT. It is translated as CASRGDYINTEAFF.